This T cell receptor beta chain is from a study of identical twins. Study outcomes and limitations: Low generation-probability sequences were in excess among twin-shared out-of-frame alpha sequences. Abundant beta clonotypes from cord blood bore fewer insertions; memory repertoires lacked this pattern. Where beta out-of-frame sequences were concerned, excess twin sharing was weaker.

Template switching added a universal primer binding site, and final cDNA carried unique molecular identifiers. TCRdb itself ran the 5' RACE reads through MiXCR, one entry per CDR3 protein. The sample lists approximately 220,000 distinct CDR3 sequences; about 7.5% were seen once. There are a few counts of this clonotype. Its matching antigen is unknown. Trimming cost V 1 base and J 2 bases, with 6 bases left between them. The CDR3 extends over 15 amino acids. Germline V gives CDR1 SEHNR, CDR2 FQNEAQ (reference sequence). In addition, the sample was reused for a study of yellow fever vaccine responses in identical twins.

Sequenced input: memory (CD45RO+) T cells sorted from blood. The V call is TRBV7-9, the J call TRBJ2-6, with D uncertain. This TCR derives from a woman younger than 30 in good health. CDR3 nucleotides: TGTGCCAGCAGCTTAGGGGTTCCTGGGGCCAACGTCCTGACTTTC. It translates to CASSLGVPGANVLTF.